This T cell receptor (beta chain) derives from a study of blood T cells in healthy people across ages. Sample-barcoded 5' priming and a J-beta primer mix drove a second PCR of roughly 7 to 11 cycles. TCRdb called the 5' RACE reads again in MiXCR, with one record for every CDR3 protein. The data show just over 800,000 distinct CDR3 sequences, about 62% seen once. This CDR3 is built from 15 residues. CDR1 and CDR2 from the germline V gene are SGHTA and FQGNSA. Comment on this clonotype: One end of the junction does not line up with germline, which may come from a read error.

At least 5.5 micrograms of total RNA were extracted per sample. Sequencing was performed on blood. This chain connects TRBV7-2 to TRBJ2-3; D is possibly TRBD1 or TRBD2 (6 bases each). The TCR comes from a man aged 25 to 45 in good health. CDR3 residues: CASSPEEGGGDTQYF. CDR3 in DNA: TGCGCCAGCAGCCCAGAGGAGGGGGGCGGAGATACGCAGTATTTT.